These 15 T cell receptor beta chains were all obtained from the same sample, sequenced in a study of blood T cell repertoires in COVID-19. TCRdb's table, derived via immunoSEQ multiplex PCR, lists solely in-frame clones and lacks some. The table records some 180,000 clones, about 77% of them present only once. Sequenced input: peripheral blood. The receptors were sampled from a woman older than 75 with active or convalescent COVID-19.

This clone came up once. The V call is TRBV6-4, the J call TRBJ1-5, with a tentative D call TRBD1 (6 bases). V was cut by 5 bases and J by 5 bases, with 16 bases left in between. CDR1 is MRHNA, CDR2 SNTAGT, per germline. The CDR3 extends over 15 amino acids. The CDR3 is CASSKLDRIYQPQHF. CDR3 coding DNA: TGTGCCAGCAGTAAGTTGGACAGAATATATCAGCCCCAGCATTTT.

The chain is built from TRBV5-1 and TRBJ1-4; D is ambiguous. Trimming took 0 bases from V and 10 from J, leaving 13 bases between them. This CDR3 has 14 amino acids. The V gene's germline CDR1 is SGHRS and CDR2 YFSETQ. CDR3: CASSLGPPGVKLFF. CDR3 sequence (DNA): TGCGCCAGCAGCTTGGGTCCCCCAGGCGTAAAACTGTTTTTT.

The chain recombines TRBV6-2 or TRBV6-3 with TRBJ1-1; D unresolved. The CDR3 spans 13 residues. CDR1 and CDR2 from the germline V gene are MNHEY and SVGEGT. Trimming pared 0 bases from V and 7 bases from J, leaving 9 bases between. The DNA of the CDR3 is TGTGCCAGCAGTTACTCGTACGGCGGTGAAGCTTTCTTT. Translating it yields CASSYSYGGEAFF.

CDR3: CASSQGGSRPYNEQFF. The CDR3 DNA is TGTGCCAGCAGCCAGGGGGGGTCACGACCCTACAATGAGCAGTTCTTC. V is TRBV4-2 and J is TRBJ2-1; TRBD2 matches at 7 bases. The length of the CDR3 is 16 residues. Per the germline V gene, CDR1 is LGHNA and CDR2 is YNFKEQ. With 3 bases clipped from V and 2 bases from J, the junction kept 7 bases outside the gene matches.

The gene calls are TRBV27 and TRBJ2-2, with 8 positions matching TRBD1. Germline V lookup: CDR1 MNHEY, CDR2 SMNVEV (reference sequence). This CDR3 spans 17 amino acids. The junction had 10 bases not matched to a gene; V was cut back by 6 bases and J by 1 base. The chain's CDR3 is CASRPLTGTGNTGELFF. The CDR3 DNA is TGTGCCAGCAGGCCCTTAACCGGGACAGGGAACACCGGGGAGCTGTTTTTT.

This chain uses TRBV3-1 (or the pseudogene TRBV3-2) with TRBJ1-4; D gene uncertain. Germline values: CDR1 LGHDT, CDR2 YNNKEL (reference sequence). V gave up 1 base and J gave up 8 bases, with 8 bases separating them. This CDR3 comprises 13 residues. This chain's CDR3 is CASSQGVLEKLFF. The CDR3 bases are TGTGCCAGCAGCCAAGGTGTCCTCGAAAAACTGTTTTTT.

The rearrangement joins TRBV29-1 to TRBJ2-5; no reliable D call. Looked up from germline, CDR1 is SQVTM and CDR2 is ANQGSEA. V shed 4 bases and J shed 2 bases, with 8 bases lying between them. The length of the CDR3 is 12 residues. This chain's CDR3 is CSVAPRQETQYF. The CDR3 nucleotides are TGCAGCGTTGCACCCAGACAAGAGACCCAGTACTTC.

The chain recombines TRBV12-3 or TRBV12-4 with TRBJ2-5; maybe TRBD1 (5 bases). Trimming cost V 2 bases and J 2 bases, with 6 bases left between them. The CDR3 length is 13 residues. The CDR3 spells CASSLRGQETQYF. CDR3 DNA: TGTGCCAGCAGTTTAAGGGGACAAGAGACCCAGTACTTC.

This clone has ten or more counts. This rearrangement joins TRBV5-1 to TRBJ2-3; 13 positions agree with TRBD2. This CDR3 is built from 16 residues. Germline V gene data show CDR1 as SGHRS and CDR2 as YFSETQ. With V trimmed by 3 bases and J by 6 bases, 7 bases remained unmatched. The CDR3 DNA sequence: TGCGCCAGCAGCTCGCCGGGACTAGCGGGGTCGGATACGCAGTATTTT. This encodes CASSSPGLAGSDTQYF.

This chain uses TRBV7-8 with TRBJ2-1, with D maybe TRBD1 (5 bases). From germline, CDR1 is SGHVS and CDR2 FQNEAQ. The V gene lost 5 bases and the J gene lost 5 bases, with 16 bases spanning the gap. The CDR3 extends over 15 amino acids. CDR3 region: CASSPRDRANNEQFF. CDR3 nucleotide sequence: TGTGCCAGCAGCCCGAGAGACAGAGCAAACAATGAGCAGTTCTTC.

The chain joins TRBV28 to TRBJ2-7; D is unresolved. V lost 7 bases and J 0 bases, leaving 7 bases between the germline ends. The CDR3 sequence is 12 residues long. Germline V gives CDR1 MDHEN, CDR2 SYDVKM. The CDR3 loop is CASTESSYEQYF. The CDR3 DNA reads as TGTGCCAGCACCGAGAGCTCCTACGAGCAGTACTTC.

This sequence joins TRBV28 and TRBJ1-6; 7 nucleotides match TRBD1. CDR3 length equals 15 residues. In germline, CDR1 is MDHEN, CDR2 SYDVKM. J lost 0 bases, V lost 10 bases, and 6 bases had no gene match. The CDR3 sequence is CATLGQSSYNSPLHF. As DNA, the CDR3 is TGTGCCACCCTGGGACAGAGCTCCTATAATTCACCCCTCCACTTT.

CDR3 region: CASSFGLSTDTQYF. The DNA for the CDR3 is TGTGCCAGCAGCTTCGGACTTAGCACAGATACGCAGTATTTT. This chain connects TRBV7-9 to TRBJ2-3; a weak D match, TRBD2 (5 bases). CDR1 SEHNR and CDR2 FQNEAQ come from the germline V gene (reference sequence). V lost 3 bases and J lost 0, with 7 bases in between. CDR3 size: 14 residues.

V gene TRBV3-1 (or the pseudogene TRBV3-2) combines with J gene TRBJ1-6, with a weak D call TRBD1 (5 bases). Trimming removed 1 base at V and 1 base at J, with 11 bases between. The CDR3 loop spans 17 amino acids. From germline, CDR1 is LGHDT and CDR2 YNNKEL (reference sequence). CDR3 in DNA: TGTGCCAGCAGCCAAGCATCTTCAGGGTCCTATAATTCACCCCTCCACTTT. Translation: CASSQASSGSYNSPLHF.

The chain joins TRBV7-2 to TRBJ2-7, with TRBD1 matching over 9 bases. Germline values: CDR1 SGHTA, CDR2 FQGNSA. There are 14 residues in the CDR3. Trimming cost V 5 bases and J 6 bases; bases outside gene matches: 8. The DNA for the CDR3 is TGTGCCAGCAGCCCCTACAGGGGGCGGGGCGAGCAGTACTTC. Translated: CASSPYRGRGEQYF.